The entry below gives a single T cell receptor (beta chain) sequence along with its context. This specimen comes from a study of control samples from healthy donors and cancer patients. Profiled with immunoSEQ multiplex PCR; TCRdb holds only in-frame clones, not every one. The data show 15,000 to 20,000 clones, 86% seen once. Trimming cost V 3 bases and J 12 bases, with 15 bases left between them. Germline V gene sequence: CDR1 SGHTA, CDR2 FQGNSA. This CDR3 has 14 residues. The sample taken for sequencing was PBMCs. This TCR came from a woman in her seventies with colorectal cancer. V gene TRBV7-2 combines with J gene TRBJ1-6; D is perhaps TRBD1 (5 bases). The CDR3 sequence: CASSLGGAVGPLHF. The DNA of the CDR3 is TGTGCCAGCAGCTTGGGGGGAGCAGTCGGACCCCTCCACTTT.